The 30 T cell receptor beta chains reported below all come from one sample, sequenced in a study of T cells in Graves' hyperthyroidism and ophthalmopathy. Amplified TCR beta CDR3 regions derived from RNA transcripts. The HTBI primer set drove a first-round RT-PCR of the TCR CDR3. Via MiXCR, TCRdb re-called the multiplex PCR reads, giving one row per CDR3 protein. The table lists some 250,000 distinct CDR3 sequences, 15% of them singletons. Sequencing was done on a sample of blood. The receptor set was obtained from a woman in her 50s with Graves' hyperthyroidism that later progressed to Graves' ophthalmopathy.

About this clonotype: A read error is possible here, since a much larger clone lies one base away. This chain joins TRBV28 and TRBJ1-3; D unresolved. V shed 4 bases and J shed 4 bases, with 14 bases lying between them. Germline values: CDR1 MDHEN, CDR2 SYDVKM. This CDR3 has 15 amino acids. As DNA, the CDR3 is TGTGCCAGCAGTTCGACGGGGAGTGGAGGAAACACCATATATTTT. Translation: CASSSTGSGGNTIYF.

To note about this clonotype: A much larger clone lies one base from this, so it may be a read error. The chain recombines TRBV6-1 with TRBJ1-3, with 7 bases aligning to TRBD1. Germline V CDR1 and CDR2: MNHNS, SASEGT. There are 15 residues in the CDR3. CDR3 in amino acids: CAGSEAGGTGNTIYF. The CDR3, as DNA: TGTGCCGGCAGTGAAGCAGGGGGAACTGGAAACACCATATATTTT.

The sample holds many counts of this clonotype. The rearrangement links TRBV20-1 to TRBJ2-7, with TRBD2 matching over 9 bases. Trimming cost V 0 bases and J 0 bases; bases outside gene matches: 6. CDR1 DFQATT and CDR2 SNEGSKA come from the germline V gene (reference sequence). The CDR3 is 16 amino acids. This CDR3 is CSARDRSGRSSYEQYF. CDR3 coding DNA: TGCAGTGCTAGAGATCGCAGCGGGAGGAGCTCCTACGAGCAGTACTTC.

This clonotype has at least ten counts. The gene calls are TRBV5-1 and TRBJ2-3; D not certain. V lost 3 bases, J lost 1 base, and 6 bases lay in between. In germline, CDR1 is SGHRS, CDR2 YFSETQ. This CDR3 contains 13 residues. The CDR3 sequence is CASSWSGTDTQYF. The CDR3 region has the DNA TGCGCCAGCAGCTGGTCAGGCACAGATACGCAGTATTTT.

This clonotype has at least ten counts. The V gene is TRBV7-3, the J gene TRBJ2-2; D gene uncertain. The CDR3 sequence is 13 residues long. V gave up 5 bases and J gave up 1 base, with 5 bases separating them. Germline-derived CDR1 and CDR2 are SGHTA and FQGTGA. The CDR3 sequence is CASSRKNTGELFF. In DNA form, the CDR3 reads TGTGCCAGCAGCCGAAAGAACACCGGGGAGCTGTTTTTT.

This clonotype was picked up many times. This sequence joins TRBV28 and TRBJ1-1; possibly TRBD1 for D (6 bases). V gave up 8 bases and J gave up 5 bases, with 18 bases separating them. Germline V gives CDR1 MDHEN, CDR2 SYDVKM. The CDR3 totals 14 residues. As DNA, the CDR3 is TGTGCCAGCGTTATAGTTCAGGGGCGAACTGAAGCTTTCTTT. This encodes CASVIVQGRTEAFF.

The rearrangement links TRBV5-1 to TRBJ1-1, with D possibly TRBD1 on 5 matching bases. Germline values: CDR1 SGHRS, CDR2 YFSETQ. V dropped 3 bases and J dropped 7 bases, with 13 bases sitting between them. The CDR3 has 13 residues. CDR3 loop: CASSWGVENEAFF. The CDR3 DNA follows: TGCGCCAGCAGCTGGGGGGTGGAGAATGAAGCTTTCTTT.

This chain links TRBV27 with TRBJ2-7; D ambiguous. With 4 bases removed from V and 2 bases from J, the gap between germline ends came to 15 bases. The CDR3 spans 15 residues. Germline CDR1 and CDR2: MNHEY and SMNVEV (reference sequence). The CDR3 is CASSSGLGLTYEQYF. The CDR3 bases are TGTGCCAGCAGTTCGGGCTTAGGGTTGACCTACGAGCAGTACTTC.

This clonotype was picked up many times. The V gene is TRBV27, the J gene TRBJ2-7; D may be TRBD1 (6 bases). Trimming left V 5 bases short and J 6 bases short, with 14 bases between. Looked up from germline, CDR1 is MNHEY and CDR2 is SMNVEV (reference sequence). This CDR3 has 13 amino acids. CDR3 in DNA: TGTGCCAGCAGTCGCTTACAGGGTTTCGAGCAGTACTTC. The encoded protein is CASSRLQGFEQYF.

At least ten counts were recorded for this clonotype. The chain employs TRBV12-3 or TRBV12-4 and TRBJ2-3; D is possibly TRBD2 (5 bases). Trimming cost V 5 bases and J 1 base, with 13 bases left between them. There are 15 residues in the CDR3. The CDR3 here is CASSPPSGRTDTQYF. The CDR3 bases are TGTGCCAGCAGTCCCCCCAGCGGACGCACAGATACGCAGTATTTT.

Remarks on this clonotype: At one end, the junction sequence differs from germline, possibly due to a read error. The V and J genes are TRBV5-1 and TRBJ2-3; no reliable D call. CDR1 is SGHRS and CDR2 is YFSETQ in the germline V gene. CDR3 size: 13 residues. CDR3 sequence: CASSFDGADTRYF. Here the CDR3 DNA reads TGCGCCAGCAGCTTTGACGGCGCAGATACGCGGTATTTT.

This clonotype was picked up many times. CDR3 amino acids: CASSQTSGRDTQYF. CDR3 DNA: TGTGCCAGCAGCCAGACTAGCGGGAGGGATACGCAGTATTTT. The chain carries TRBV3-1 and TRBJ2-3; 13 bases line up with TRBD2. Germline V gene lookup returns CDR1 LGHDT and CDR2 YNNKEL (reference sequence). This CDR3 contains 14 residues. J lost 6 bases, V lost 3 bases, and 0 bases had no gene match.

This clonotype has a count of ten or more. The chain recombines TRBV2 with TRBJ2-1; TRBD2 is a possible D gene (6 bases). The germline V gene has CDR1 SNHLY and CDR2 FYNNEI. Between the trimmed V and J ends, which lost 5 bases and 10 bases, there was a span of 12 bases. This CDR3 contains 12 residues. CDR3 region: CASSRGTWEQFF. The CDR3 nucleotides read TGTGCCAGCAGTCGGGGGACTTGGGAGCAGTTCTTC.

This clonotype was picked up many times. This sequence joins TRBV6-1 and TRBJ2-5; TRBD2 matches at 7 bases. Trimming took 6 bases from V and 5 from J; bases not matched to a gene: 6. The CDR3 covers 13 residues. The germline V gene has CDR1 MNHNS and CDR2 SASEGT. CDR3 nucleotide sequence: TGTGCCAGCAGGGCGAGGACTAGGGAGACCCAGTACTTC. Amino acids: CASRARTRETQYF.

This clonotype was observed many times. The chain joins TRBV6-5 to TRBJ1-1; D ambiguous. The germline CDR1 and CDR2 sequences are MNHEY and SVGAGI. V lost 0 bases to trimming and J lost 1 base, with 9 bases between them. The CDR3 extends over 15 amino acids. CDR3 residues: CASSYSDRGNTEAFF. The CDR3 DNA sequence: TGTGCCAGCAGTTACTCAGATAGAGGGAACACTGAAGCTTTCTTT.

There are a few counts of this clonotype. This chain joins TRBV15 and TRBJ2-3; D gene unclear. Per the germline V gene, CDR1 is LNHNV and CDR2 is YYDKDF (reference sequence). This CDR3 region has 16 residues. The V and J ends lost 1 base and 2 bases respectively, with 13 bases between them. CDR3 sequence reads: CATSRVGFSFTDTQYF. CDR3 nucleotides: TGTGCCACCAGCAGAGTCGGGTTCAGTTTCACAGATACGCAGTATTTT.

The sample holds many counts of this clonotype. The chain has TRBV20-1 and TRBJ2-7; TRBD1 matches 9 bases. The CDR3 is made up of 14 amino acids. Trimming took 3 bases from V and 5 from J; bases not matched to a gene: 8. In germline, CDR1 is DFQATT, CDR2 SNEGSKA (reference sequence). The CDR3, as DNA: TGCAGTGCTAGGGGTCGGACAGGGGAGAACGAGCAGTACTTC. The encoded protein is CSARGRTGENEQYF.

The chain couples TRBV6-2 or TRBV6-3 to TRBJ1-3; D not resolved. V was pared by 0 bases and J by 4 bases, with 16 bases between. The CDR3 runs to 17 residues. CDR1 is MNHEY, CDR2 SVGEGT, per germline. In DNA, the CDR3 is TGTGCCAGCAGTTACTCCAGACCGGAGGAAAGGGGAAACACCATATATTTT. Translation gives CASSYSRPEERGNTIYF.

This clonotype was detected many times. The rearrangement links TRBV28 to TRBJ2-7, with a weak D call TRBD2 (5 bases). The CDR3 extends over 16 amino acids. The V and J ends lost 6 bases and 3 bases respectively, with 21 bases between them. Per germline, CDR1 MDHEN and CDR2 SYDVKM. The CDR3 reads CASSRQEAGGNYEQYF. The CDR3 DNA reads TGTGCCAGCAGCCGCCAGGAGGCCGGAGGTAACTACGAGCAGTACTTC. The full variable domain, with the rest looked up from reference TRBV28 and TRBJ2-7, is DVKVTQSSRYLVKRTGEKVFLECVQDMDHENMFWYRQDPGLGLRLIYFSYDVKMKEKGDIPEGYSVSREKKERFSLILESASTNQTSMYLCASSRQEAGGNYEQYFGPGTRLTVT.

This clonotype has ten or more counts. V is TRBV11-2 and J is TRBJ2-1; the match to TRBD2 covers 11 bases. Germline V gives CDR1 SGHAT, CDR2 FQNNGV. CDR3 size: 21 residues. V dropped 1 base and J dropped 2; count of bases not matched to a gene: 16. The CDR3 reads CASSLAYGTQTSGRPYNEQFF. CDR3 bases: TGTGCCAGCAGCTTAGCGTACGGGACGCAAACTAGCGGGAGACCCTACAATGAGCAGTTCTTC. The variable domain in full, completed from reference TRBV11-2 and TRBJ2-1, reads EAGVAQSPRYKIIEKRQSVAFWCNPISGHATLYWYQQILGQGPKLLIQFQNNGVVDDSQLPKDRFSAERLKGVDSTLKIQPAKLEDSAVYLCASSLAYGTQTSGRPYNEQFFGPGTRLTVL.

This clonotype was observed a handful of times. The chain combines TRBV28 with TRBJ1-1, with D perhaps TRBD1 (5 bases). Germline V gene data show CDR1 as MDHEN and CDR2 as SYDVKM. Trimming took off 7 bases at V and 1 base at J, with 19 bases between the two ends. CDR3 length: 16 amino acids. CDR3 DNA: TGTGCCAGCACTCTGTGGACGGGGACTTCGAACACTGAAGCTTTCTTT. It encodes CASTLWTGTSNTEAFF.

CDR3 nucleotide sequence: TGCAGTGCCAGACTCCAGGGTCTAGGGGCCGGGGAGCTGTTTTTT. Encoded protein: CSARLQGLGAGELFF. V usage is TRBV20-1 and J usage is TRBJ2-2; D may be TRBD1 (5 bases). The V gene's germline CDR1 is DFQATT and CDR2 SNEGSKA (reference sequence). V shed 6 bases and J shed 6 bases, with 20 bases lying between them. The CDR3 is 15 amino acids.

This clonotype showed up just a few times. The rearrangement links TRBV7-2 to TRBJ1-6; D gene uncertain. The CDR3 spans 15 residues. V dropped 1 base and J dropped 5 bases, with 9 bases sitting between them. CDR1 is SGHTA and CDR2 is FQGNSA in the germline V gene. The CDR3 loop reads CASSLVGQNNSPLHF. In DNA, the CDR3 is TGTGCCAGCAGCTTAGTAGGGCAGAATAATTCACCCCTCCACTTT.

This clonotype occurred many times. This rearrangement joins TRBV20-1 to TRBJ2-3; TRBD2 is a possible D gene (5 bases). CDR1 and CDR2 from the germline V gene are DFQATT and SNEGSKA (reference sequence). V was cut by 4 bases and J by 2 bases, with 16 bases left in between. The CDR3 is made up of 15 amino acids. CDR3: CSATEDLRFTDTQYF. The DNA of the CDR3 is TGCAGTGCTACAGAGGACTTAAGATTCACAGATACGCAGTATTTT.

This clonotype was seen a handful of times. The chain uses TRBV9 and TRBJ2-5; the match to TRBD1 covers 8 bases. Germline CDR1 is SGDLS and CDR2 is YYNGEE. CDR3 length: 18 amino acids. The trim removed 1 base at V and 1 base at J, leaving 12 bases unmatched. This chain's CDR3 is CASSVTPLGQGAQETQYF. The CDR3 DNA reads TGTGCCAGCAGCGTAACCCCTCTAGGTCAGGGGGCCCAAGAGACCCAGTACTTC. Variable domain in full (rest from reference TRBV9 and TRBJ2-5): DSGVTQTPKHLITATGQRVTLRCSPRSGDLSVYWYQQSLDQGLQFLIQYYNGEERAKGNILERFSAQQFPDLHSELNLSSLELGDSALYFCASSVTPLGQGAQETQYFGPGTRLLVL.

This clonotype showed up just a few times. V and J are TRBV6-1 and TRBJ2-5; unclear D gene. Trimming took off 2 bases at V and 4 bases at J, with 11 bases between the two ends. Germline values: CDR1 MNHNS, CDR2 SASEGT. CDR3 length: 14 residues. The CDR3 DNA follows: TGTGCCAGCAGTGAATACGGCAATCCAGAGACCCAGTACTTC. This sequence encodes CASSEYGNPETQYF.

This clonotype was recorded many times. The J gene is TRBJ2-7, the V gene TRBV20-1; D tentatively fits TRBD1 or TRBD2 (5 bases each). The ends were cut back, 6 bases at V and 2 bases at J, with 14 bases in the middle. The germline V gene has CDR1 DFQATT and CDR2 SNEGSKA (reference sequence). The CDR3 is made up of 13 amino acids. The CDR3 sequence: CSAGASFTYEQYF. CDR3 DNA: TGCAGTGCCGGGGCTTCGTTCACCTACGAGCAGTACTTC.

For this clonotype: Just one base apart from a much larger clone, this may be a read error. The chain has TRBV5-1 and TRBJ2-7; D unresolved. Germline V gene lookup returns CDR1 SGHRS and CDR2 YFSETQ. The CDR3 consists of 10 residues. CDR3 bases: TGCGCCAGCAACTTGGCCGGGCAGTACTTC. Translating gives CASNLAGQYF. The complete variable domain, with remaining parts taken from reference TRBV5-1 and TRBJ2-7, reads KAGVTQTPRYLIKTRGQQVTLSCSPISGHRSVSWYQQTPGQGLQFLFEYFSETQRNKGNFPGRFSGRQFSNSRSEMNVSTLELGDSALYLCASNLAGQYFGPGTRLTVT.

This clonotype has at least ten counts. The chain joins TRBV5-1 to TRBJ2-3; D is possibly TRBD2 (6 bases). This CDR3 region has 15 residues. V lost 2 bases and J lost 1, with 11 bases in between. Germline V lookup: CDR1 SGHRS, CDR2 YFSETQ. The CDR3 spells CASSFMAGRTDTQYF. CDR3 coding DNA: TGCGCCAGCAGCTTTATGGCGGGACGCACAGATACGCAGTATTTT.

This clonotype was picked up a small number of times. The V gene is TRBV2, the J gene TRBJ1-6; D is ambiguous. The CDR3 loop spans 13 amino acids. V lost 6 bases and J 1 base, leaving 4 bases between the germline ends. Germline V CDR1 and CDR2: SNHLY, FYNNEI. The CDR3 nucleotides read TGTGCCAGCAGGTGGTCCTATAATTCACCCCTCCACTTT. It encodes CASRWSYNSPLHF.